This T cell receptor beta chain was captured by sequencing in a study of blood T cell repertoires in COVID-19. Across the whole study: Nucleic acid was either cDNA or gDNA, and it came from T cells, B-cell-depleted T cells, or PBMCs.

V lost 1 base and J lost 3; bases outside the gene matches: 4. This CDR3 has 15 residues. Per germline, CDR1 LGHNA and CDR2 YSLEER. As processed by the authors: Estimated nucleated cell counts came from reference gene primer amplification. Here immunoSEQ multiplex PCR was the method, and the copy in TCRdb shows in-frame clones only, minus some. V, J and clone size are taken as reported in that table, and D and trimming were inferred from the DNA itself. The table has approximately 220,000 clones, approximately 83% seen once. This clone was counted once. Material for sequencing was peripheral blood. This receptor was taken from a woman in her fifties or sixties with acute or convalescent COVID-19. The rearrangement uses TRBV4-3 and TRBJ2-7; 9 bases match TRBD2. CDR3 protein: CASSQGLAGHYEQYF. CDR3 sequence (DNA): TGCGCCAGCAGCCAAGGCCTAGCGGGACACTACGAGCAGTACTTC.